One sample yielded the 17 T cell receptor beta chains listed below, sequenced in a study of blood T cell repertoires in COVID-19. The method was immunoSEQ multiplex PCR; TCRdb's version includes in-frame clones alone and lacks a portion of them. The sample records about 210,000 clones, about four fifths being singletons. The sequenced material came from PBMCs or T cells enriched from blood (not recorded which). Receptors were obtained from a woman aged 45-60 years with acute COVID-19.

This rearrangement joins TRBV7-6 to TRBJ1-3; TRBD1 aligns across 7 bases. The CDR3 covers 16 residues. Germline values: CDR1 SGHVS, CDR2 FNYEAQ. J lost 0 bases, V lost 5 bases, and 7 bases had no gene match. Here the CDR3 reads CASSKGQVNSGNTIYF. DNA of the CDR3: TGTGCCAGCAGCAAAGGACAGGTCAACTCTGGAAACACCATATATTTT.

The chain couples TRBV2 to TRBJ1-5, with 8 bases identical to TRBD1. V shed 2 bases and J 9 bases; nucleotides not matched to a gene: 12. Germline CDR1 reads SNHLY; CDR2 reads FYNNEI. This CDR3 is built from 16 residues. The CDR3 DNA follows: TGTGCCAGCAGTGAAAGCGCGGGACAGGTCCGATGGCCCCAGCATTTT. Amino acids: CASSESAGQVRWPQHF.

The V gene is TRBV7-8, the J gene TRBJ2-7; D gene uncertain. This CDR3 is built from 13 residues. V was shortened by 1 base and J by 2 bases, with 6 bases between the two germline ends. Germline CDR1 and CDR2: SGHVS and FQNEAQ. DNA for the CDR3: TGTGCCAGCAGCTTAGATCAGACCTACGAGCAGTACTTC. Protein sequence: CASSLDQTYEQYF.

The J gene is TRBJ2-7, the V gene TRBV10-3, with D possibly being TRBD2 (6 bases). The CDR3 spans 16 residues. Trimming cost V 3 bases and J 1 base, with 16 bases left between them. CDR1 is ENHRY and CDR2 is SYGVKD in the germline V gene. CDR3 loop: CAISDPGGKGSYEQYF. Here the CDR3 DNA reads TGTGCCATCAGTGATCCTGGCGGGAAGGGATCCTACGAGCAGTACTTC.

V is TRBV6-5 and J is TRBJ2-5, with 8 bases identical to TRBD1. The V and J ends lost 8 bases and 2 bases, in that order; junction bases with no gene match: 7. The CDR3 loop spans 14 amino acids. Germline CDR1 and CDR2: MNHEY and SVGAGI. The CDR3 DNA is TGTGCCAGCGGGGGACAGGCGCCGCAAGAGACCCAGTACTTC. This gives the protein CASGGQAPQETQYF.

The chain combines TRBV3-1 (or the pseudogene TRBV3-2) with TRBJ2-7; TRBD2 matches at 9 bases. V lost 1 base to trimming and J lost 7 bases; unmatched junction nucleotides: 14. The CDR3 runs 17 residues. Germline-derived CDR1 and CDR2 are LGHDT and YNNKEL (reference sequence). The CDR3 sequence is CASSQGRPRGLAPEQYF. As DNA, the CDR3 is TGTGCCAGCAGCCAAGGAAGGCCCCGAGGACTAGCGCCGGAGCAGTACTTC.

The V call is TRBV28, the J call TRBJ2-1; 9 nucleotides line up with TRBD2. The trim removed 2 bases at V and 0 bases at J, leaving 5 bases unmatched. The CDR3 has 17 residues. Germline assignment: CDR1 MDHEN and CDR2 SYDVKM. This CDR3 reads CASSLPISGSSYNEQFF. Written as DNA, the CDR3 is TGTGCCAGCAGTTTACCTATTAGCGGGAGCTCCTACAATGAGCAGTTCTTC.

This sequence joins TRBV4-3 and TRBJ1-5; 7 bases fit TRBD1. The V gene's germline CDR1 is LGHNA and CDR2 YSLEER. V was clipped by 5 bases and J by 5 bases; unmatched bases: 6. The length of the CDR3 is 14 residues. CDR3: CASSEGQADQPQHF. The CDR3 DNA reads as TGCGCCAGCAGCGAAGGACAGGCAGATCAGCCCCAGCATTTT.

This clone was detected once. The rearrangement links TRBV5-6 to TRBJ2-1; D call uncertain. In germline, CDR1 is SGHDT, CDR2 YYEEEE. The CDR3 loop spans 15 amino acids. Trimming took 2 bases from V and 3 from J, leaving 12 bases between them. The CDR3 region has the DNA TGTGCCAGCAGCTTTTTAAGGCAGCGCTACAATGAGCAGTTCTTC. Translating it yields CASSFLRQRYNEQFF.

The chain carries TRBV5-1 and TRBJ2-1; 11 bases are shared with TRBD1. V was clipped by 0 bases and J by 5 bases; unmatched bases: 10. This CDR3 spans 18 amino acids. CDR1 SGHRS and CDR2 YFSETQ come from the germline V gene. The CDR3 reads CASSLALYGTGGNNEQFF. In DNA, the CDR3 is TGCGCCAGCAGCTTGGCCTTATATGGGACAGGGGGAAACAATGAGCAGTTCTTC.

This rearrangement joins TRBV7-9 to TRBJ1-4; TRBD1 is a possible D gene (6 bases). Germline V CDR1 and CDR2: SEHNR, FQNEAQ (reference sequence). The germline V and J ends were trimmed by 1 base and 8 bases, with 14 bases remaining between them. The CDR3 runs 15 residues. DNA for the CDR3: TGTGCCAGCAGCTTAGTGTCAGGGGCGGGCGAAAAACTGTTTTTT. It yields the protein CASSLVSGAGEKLFF.

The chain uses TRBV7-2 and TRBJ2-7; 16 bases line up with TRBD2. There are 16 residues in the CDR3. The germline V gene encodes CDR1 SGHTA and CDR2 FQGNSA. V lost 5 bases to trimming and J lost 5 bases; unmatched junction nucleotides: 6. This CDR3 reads CASSPPGLAGGHEQYF. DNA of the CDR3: TGTGCCAGCAGCCCCCCGGGACTAGCGGGGGGGCACGAGCAGTACTTC. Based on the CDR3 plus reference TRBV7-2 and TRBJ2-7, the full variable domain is GAGVSQSPSNKVTEKGKDVELRCDPISGHTALYWYRQSLGQGLEFLIYFQGNSAPDKSGLPSDRFSAERTGGSVSTLTIQRTQQEDSAVYLCASSPPGLAGGHEQYFGPGTRLTVT.

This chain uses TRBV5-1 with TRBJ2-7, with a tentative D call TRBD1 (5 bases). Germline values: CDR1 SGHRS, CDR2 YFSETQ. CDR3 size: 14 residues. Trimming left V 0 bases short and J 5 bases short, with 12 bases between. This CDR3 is CASSLVGRVNEQYF. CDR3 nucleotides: TGCGCCAGCAGCTTGGTGGGCAGGGTGAACGAGCAGTACTTC.

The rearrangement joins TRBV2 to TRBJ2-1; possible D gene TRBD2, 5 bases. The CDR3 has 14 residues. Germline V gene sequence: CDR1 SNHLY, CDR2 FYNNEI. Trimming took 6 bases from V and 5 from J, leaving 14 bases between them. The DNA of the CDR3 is TGTGCCAGCAGGAGGGTAGGTCCGAACAATGAGCAGTTCTTC. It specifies CASRRVGPNNEQFF. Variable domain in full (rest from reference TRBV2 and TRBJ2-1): EPEVTQTPSHQVTQMGQEVILRCVPISNHLYFYWYRQILGQKVEFLVSFYNNEISEKSEIFDDQFSVERPDGSNFTLKIRSTKLEDSAMYFCASRRVGPNNEQFFGPGTRLTVL.

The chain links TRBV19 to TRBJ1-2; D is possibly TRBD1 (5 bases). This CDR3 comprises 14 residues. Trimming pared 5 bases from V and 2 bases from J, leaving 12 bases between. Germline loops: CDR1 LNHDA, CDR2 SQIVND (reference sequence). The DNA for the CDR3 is TGTGCCAGTAGTCGAACAGGTGGAAACTATGGCTACACCTTC. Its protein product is CASSRTGGNYGYTF.

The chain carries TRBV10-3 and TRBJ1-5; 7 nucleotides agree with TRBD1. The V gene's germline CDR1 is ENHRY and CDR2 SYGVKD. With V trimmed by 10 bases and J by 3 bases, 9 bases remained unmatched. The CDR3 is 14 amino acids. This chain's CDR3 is CATRPTGDNQPQHF. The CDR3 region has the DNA TGTGCCACCCGACCAACAGGGGACAATCAGCCCCAGCATTTT.

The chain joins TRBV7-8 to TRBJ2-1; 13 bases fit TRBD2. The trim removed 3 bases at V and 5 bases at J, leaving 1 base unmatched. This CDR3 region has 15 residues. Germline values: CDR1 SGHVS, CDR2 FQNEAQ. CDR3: CASSFGLAGDNEQFF. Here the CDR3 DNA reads TGTGCCAGCAGCTTTGGACTAGCGGGGGACAATGAGCAGTTCTTC.